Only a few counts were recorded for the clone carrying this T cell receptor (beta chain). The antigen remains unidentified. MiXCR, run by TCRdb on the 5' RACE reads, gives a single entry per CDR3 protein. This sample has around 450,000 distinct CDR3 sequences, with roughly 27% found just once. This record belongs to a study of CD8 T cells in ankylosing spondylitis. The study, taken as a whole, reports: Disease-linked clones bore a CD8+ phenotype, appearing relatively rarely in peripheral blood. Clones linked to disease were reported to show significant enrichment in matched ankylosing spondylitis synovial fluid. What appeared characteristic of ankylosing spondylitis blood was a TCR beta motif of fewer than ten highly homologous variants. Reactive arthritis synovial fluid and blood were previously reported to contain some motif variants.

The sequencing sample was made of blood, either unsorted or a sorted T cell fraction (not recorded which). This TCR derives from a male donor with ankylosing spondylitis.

The chain's CDR3 is CASSEIRVNYGYTF. The CDR3 DNA sequence: TGTGCCAGCAGCGAAATCAGGGTTAACTATGGCTACACCTTC. The gene calls are TRBV6-1 and TRBJ1-2; D is possibly TRBD1 (5 bases). Germline lookup yields CDR1 MNHNS and CDR2 SASEGT. The ends were cut back, 6 bases at V and 1 base at J, with 12 bases in the middle. The CDR3 contains 14 residues.